This entry describes one T cell receptor (beta chain). This record belongs to a study of shared clonotypes between healthy human individuals. CD45RO-negative CD8 cells positively selected for CCR7 made up the naive population, which excluded terminally differentiated effector memory CD45RA+ cells. The donors were all Caucasian adults (living in Nashville, Tennessee). The V gene lost 0 bases and the J gene lost 3 bases, with 9 bases spanning the gap. The CDR3 runs 14 residues. Germline V gene data show CDR1 as SGHRS and CDR2 as YFSETQ. As handled by the study authors: Owing to the provision of junction-only sequences devoid of quality scores by immunoSEQ, filtering differed. TCRdb's copy holds only in-frame clones and misses some; the assay was immunoSEQ multiplex PCR. That table furnishes V, J and clone size, whereas the DNA furnished D and trimming. The profile shows around 600,000 clones, roughly 98% of them singletons.

The chain joins TRBV5-1 to TRBJ2-5; D is ambiguous. Sequenced sample: naive CD8+ T cells sorted from blood. The clonotype originates from a young man in good health. CDR3 residues: CASSLEHSEETQYF. As DNA, the CDR3 is TGCGCCAGCAGCTTGGAGCACAGTGAAGAGACCCAGTACTTC.